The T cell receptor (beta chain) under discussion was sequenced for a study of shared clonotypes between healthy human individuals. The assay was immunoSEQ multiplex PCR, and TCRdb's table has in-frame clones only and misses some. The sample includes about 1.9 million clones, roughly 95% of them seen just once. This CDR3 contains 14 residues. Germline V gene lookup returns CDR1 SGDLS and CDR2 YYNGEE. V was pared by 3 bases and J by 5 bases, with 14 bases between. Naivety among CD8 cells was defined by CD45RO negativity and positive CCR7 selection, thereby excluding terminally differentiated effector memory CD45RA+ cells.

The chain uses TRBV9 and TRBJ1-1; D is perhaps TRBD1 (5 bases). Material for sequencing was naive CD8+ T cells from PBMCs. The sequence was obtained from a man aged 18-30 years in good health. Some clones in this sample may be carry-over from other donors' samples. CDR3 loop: CASSGSGKSTEAFF. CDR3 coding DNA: TGTGCCAGCAGCGGTTCAGGGAAATCGACTGAAGCTTTCTTT.